Each of the 18 T cell receptor beta chains below was sequenced from the same sample in a study of cytotoxic CD8 clonotypes in ibrutinib-treated CLL (dated by TCRdb to the early 2020s). This specimen's time point label, per the study, means: more than 10 months on ibrutinib. Library creation used the immunoSEQ multiplex PCR assay. TCRdb stores this immuneACCESS table with in-frame sequences only. Part of the clones is absent; in the studies checked, under half of the shortfall reflects unresolved V genes, and no reason is known for the rest. The sample table shows 130,000 or so clones, and 79% are seen once. The top ten hold roughly 13% of the sample. The specimen comprised PBMCs, sampled after 12 months of ibrutinib treatment. The receptors come from a human donor with chronic lymphocytic leukemia.

This chain connects TRBV4-3 to TRBJ1-3; weak D call: TRBD1 (5 bases). Germline values: CDR1 LGHNA, CDR2 YSLEER. V was pared by 0 bases and J by 1 base, with 10 bases between. The CDR3 runs 16 residues. The CDR3 DNA is TGCGCCAGCAGCCAAGATCATCAGGGTTCTGGAAACACCATATATTTT. Protein product: CASSQDHQGSGNTIYF.

The chain uses TRBV7-3 and TRBJ1-3, with D possibly matching TRBD1 (6 bases). Trimming removed 4 bases from V and 4 bases from J, with 8 bases in between. In germline, CDR1 is SGHTA, CDR2 FQGTGA. The CDR3 consists of 13 residues. The CDR3 coding sequence is TGTGCCAGCAGCTCACAGGGAGGAAACACCATATATTTT. Translation: CASSSQGGNTIYF.

The chain carries TRBV6-4 and TRBJ2-2; perhaps TRBD2 as D (6 bases). Germline CDR1 MRHNA, CDR2 SNTAGT. The CDR3 covers 15 residues. With 10 bases removed from V and 2 bases from J, the gap between germline ends came to 17 bases. The CDR3 spells CATSQTRHNTGELFF. The CDR3, as DNA: TGTGCCACCTCCCAGACTAGACATAACACCGGGGAGCTGTTTTTT.

This chain joins TRBV5-4 and TRBJ1-1; TRBD1 is a possible D gene (6 bases). Trimming shortened V by 4 bases and J by 5 bases, and 15 bases separated the two germline ends. Germline V gene sequence: CDR1 SGHNT, CDR2 YYREEE (reference sequence). The CDR3 runs 14 residues. This CDR3 reads CASSANRDSTEAFF. In DNA form, the CDR3 reads TGTGCCAGCAGCGCAAACAGGGATTCTACTGAAGCTTTCTTT.

The gene calls are TRBV20-1 and TRBJ2-1; D unclear. V gave up 4 bases and J gave up 3 bases, with 1 base separating them. The CDR3 has 10 amino acids. Germline-derived CDR1 and CDR2 are DFQATT and SNEGSKA (reference sequence). Written as DNA, the CDR3 is TGCAGTGCTATCTACAATGAGCAGTTCTTC. Encoded protein: CSAIYNEQFF.

J is TRBJ1-2 and V is TRBV27; no clear D. Trimming took off 5 bases at V and 8 bases at J, with 12 bases between the two ends. The V gene's germline CDR1 is MNHEY and CDR2 SMNVEV (reference sequence). This CDR3 has 12 residues. Written as DNA, the CDR3 is TGTGCCAGCAGTGGGGTAGGTGCGGGCTACACCTTC. It specifies CASSGVGAGYTF.

A single count supports this clone. This chain joins TRBV19 and TRBJ2-6; a possible D gene is TRBD2 (6 bases). The CDR3 is 17 residues long. Germline CDR1 is LNHDA and CDR2 is SQIVND (reference sequence). V was trimmed by 3 bases and J by 8 bases, leaving 20 bases between them. This chain's CDR3 is CASSIAYGRRESNVLTF. As DNA, the CDR3 is TGTGCCAGTAGTATTGCCTACGGACGGAGGGAATCCAACGTCCTGACTTTC.

This rearrangement joins TRBV5-1 to TRBJ2-7; TRBD1 agrees at 7 bases. With V trimmed by 0 bases and J by 3 bases, 3 bases remained unmatched. Germline-derived CDR1 and CDR2 are SGHRS and YFSETQ. The CDR3 has 14 amino acids. This CDR3 is CASSLAGTVYEQYF. As DNA, the CDR3 is TGCGCCAGCAGCTTGGCCGGGACAGTCTACGAGCAGTACTTC.

The chain is built from TRBV4-2 and TRBJ1-1; 8 nucleotides line up with TRBD1. Germline V gene data show CDR1 as LGHNA and CDR2 as YNFKEQ. This CDR3 is 16 amino acids long. V lost 5 bases to trimming and J lost 0 bases; unmatched junction nucleotides: 8. The chain's CDR3 is CASSARDRYLNTEAFF. CDR3 nucleotides: TGTGCCAGCAGCGCGAGGGACAGGTATCTGAACACTGAAGCTTTCTTT.

V is TRBV5-1 and J is TRBJ2-7; D not resolved. The V and J ends lost 3 bases and 3 bases respectively, with 16 bases between them. This CDR3 region has 15 residues. The V gene's germline CDR1 is SGHRS and CDR2 YFSETQ. CDR3 nucleotides: TGCGCCAGCAGCTGGGATGTCCGAAAAAACTACGAGCAGTACTTC. Protein product: CASSWDVRKNYEQYF. Together with reference TRBV5-1 and TRBJ2-7, the CDR3 gives the full variable domain: KAGVTQTPRYLIKTRGQQVTLSCSPISGHRSVSWYQQTPGQGLQFLFEYFSETQRNKGNFPGRFSGRQFSNSRSEMNVSTLELGDSALYLCASSWDVRKNYEQYFGPGTRLTVT.

The chain has TRBV5-1 and TRBJ1-1; D may be TRBD1 (5 bases). V lost 0 bases and J 4 bases, leaving 10 bases between the germline ends. The CDR3 loop spans 14 amino acids. Germline V gene lookup returns CDR1 SGHRS and CDR2 YFSETQ. The DNA of the CDR3 is TGCGCCAGCAGCTTGGCCGGAGGGGTCACTGAAGCTTTCTTT. This gives the protein CASSLAGGVTEAFF.

The V call is TRBV4-1, the J call TRBJ2-7; TRBD2 is a possible D gene (5 bases). The ends were cut back, 4 bases at V and 0 bases at J, with 13 bases in the middle. CDR1 and CDR2 (germline): MGHRA, YSYEKL. The CDR3 totals 15 residues. CDR3 sequence (DNA): TGCGCCAGCAGCCCCGGTGAGGGATTCTCCTACGAGCAGTACTTC. This codes for CASSPGEGFSYEQYF.

The CDR3 region is CASRIQGLNYGYTF. The DNA for the CDR3 is TGTGCCAGCAGGATCCAGGGCCTTAACTATGGCTACACCTTC. The J gene is TRBJ1-2, the V gene TRBV6-6, with D perhaps matching TRBD1 (5 bases). This CDR3 contains 14 residues. V lost 6 bases to trimming and J lost 1 base, with 12 bases between them. The germline V gene has CDR1 MNHNY and CDR2 SVGAGI (reference sequence).

The chain links TRBV28 to TRBJ2-3; 7 bases line up with TRBD2. This CDR3 is built from 17 residues. Looked up from germline, CDR1 is MDHEN and CDR2 is SYDVKM. V lost 4 bases and J lost 4; bases outside the gene matches: 14. The CDR3 nucleotides read TGTGCCAGCAGTTGGGCGGGCACGGCGGGAGTTTCAGATACGCAGTATTTT. Its protein product is CASSWAGTAGVSDTQYF.

This chain uses TRBV6-5 with TRBJ2-7; D uncertain. There are 12 residues in the CDR3. V lost 4 bases to trimming and J lost 6 bases, with 10 bases between them. Looked up from germline, CDR1 is MNHEY and CDR2 is SVGAGI. The CDR3 spells CASSSTASEQYF. The CDR3 bases are TGTGCCAGCAGTTCAACAGCCAGCGAGCAGTACTTC.

The CDR3 DNA sequence: TGTGCCAGCAGCTCTCAACCGGGACCTGGCTACGAGCAGTACTTC. Translation gives CASSSQPGPGYEQYF. The gene calls are TRBV5-6 and TRBJ2-7; D possibly uses TRBD1 or TRBD2 (5 bases each). V was trimmed by 3 bases and J by 3 bases, leaving 16 bases between them. This CDR3 comprises 15 residues. Germline V lookup: CDR1 SGHDT, CDR2 YYEEEE.

This clone was seen a handful of times. The rearrangement uses TRBV28 and TRBJ1-2, with D possibly being TRBD1 (5 bases). The CDR3 consists of 14 residues. Germline CDR1 reads MDHEN; CDR2 reads SYDVKM. The V and J ends lost 7 bases and 4 bases respectively, with 16 bases between them. CDR3 in amino acids: CASTTEGDVYGYTF. CDR3 DNA sequence: TGTGCCAGCACCACGGAAGGGGATGTCTATGGCTACACCTTC.

V usage is TRBV6-5 and J usage is TRBJ1-3; the D gene is possibly TRBD1 (6 bases). V lost 5 bases to trimming and J lost 4 bases, with 12 bases between them. This CDR3 is 14 amino acids long. CDR1 MNHEY and CDR2 SVGAGI come from the germline V gene. The DNA for the CDR3 is TGTGCCAGCAGTACAGGGACGGGAGGAAACACCATATATTTT. Amino acids: CASSTGTGGNTIYF.